The 8 T cell receptor beta chains below come from one sample, sequenced in a study of read filtering for tumor transcriptome and immune sequencing. From approximately 430 ng of RNA, a library with molecular barcoded alpha/delta and beta/gamma adaptors was made. TCRdb recomputed calls from the reads with MiXCR, one row per CDR3 protein. The repertoire holds some 50,000 distinct CDR3 sequences, with about a fifth as singletons. The material sequenced was a population of CD138-negative cells sorted from bone marrow. These receptors all stem from a donor aged 40 or older with multiple myeloma.

This clonotype has at least ten counts. V and J are TRBV7-6 and TRBJ2-3; D is undetermined. CDR3 size: 14 residues. The germline V gene has CDR1 SGHVS and CDR2 FNYEAQ. V was clipped by 0 bases and J by 0 bases, with 4 bases between them. The CDR3 is CASSLAISTDTQYF. DNA of the CDR3: TGTGCCAGCAGCTTAGCTATTAGCACAGATACGCAGTATTTT.

As concerns this clonotype: Since a much larger clone is just one base distant, this may be a read error. Here the CDR3 DNA reads TGCAGTGCTAGAACAAAGCGGGCGCAAGGGACCCAGTACTTC. Translation gives CSARTKRAQGTQYF. The V and J genes are TRBV20-1 and TRBJ2-5; D perhaps matches TRBD2 (6 bases). Looked up from germline, CDR1 is DFQATT and CDR2 is SNEGSKA (reference sequence). The CDR3 is 14 amino acids.

This clonotype was seen many times. J is TRBJ2-1 and V is TRBV4-1; TRBD2 might be the D (6 bases). Deletions cut 8 bases from V and 1 base from J, with 9 bases between. The CDR3 extends over 13 amino acids. The germline gives CDR1 MGHRA, CDR2 YSYEKL. In DNA, the CDR3 is TGCGCCAGCCTGGGAGGATCCTACAATGAGCAGTTCTTC. It codes for CASLGGSYNEQFF.

A few counts support this clonotype. Possible read error: a much larger clone is one base away. This chain links TRBV5-1 with TRBJ2-3; D perhaps matches TRBD2 (5 bases). CDR1 is SGHRS and CDR2 is YFSETQ in the germline V gene. The CDR3 totals 14 residues. The CDR3 bases are TGCGCCAGCAGCTTGGCCCCCGGGGAAGATACGCGGTATTTT. Protein product: CASSLAPGEDTRYF.

Points on this clonotype: The junction differs from germline at one of its ends, possibly a read error. The chain carries TRBV5-4 and TRBJ1-1, with a weak D call TRBD1 (5 bases). CDR1 is SGHNT and CDR2 is YYREEE in the germline V gene (reference sequence). This CDR3 region has 14 residues. The CDR3 loop is CASGSWGENTEAFF. The CDR3 DNA is TGTGCCAGCGGCTCGTGGGGGGAGAACACTGAAGCCTTCTTT.

This clonotype was seen many times. The germline gene is not matched at one end of the junction; a read error may be the cause. The chain has TRBV15 and TRBJ2-5, with 7 bases identical to TRBD1. The CDR3 is 14 residues long. Germline V gene sequence: CDR1 LNHNV, CDR2 YYDKDF (reference sequence). The CDR3 loop is CATSRDRAQETQYF. The CDR3 nucleotides read TGTGCCACCAGCCGAGACAGGGCACAAGAGACCCAGTACTTC.

This clonotype was seen at least ten times. V usage is TRBV7-9 and J usage is TRBJ2-2, with a tentative D call TRBD1 (6 bases). Germline V lookup: CDR1 SEHNR, CDR2 FQNEAQ (reference sequence). Trimming removed 5 bases at V and 1 base at J, with 14 bases between. The length of the CDR3 is 16 residues. The CDR3 DNA sequence: TGTGCCAGCAGCCGAACCGGGACACAGAACACCGGGGAGCTGTTTTTT. Protein product: CASSRTGTQNTGELFF.

The sample holds many counts of this clonotype. The gene calls are TRBV15 and TRBJ2-3, with TRBD2 matching over 7 bases. The CDR3 runs 15 residues. V lost 0 bases, J lost 4 bases, and 4 bases stayed unmatched. Germline V gene lookup returns CDR1 LNHNV and CDR2 YYDKDF (reference sequence). CDR3 region: CATSRDRGVADTQYF. CDR3 in DNA: TGTGCCACCAGCAGAGATCGGGGGGTGGCAGATACGCAGTATTTT.